The 18 T cell receptor beta chains given below trace back to one sample, sequenced in a study of blood T cell repertoires in COVID-19. The repertoire was sequenced with immunoSEQ multiplex PCR; TCRdb's copy has only in-frame clones and lacks some. Of almost 350,000 clones detected, about nine tenths appear once; the ten largest clones hold just over 1%. The sequenced sample was PBMCs or T cells enriched from blood (not recorded which). These receptors originate from a woman aged 25 to 39 who had been exposed to COVID-19.

This chain joins TRBV27 and TRBJ2-5; D is perhaps TRBD1 (6 bases). Trimming stripped 2 bases from V and 5 bases from J, with 9 bases between. This CDR3 has 13 residues. The germline gives CDR1 MNHEY, CDR2 SMNVEV (reference sequence). CDR3 protein: CASSLGTPETQYF. CDR3 DNA: TGTGCCAGCAGTTTAGGGACACCCGAGACCCAGTACTTC.

The chain has TRBV6-5 and TRBJ1-2, with D possibly TRBD1 on 5 matching bases. The CDR3 is 15 residues long. Deletions cut 0 bases from V and 4 bases from J, with 12 bases between. Germline V lookup: CDR1 MNHEY, CDR2 SVGAGI. This CDR3 reads CASSYSVDRFYGYTF. CDR3 coding DNA: TGTGCCAGCAGTTACTCCGTAGACAGATTCTATGGCTACACCTTC.

The V and J genes are TRBV27 and TRBJ1-4; tentative D call: TRBD1 (5 bases). CDR1 MNHEY and CDR2 SMNVEV come from the germline V gene (reference sequence). The CDR3 runs 14 residues. V was cut by 6 bases and J by 5 bases, with 13 bases left in between. CDR3 residues: CASRTGRANEKLFF. As DNA, the CDR3 is TGTGCCAGCAGAACCGGCAGGGCGAATGAAAAACTGTTTTTT.

The V and J genes are TRBV2 and TRBJ2-3; the D gene is possibly TRBD2 (6 bases). V was clipped by 4 bases and J by 3 bases, with 17 bases between them. The CDR3 length is 16 residues. Germline V gives CDR1 SNHLY, CDR2 FYNNEI. This CDR3 reads CASSGAGLPSTDTQYF. The CDR3 bases are TGTGCCAGCAGTGGCGCGGGGCTACCGAGTACAGATACGCAGTATTTT.

CDR3 nucleotide sequence: TGCAGCGTTGAAGGGGCCCGGGACACTCCTAACCTTGAAGCTTTCTTT. Encoded protein: CSVEGARDTPNLEAFF. The J gene is TRBJ1-1, the V gene TRBV29-1, with D maybe TRBD1 (6 bases). CDR3 length: 16 residues. V was pared by 1 base and J by 7 bases, with 22 bases between. Germline V gene lookup returns CDR1 SQVTM and CDR2 ANQGSEA.

This chain links TRBV19 with TRBJ1-6, with 10 bases that match TRBD1. This CDR3 spans 14 amino acids. Germline CDR1 is LNHDA and CDR2 is SQIVND (reference sequence). Trimming cost V 10 bases and J 7 bases; bases outside gene matches: 7. The CDR3: CATGDRGYNSPLHF. Written as DNA, the CDR3 is TGTGCCACCGGGGACAGGGGTTACAATTCACCCCTCCACTTT.

The gene calls are TRBV29-1 and TRBJ2-5; D uncertain. Germline V gene lookup returns CDR1 SQVTM and CDR2 ANQGSEA. V was clipped by 1 base and J by 0 bases, with 12 bases between them. The CDR3 totals 15 residues. Here the CDR3 DNA reads TGCAGCGTTGAAGGTGACGTGCGGTACCAAGAGACCCAGTACTTC. Its translation is CSVEGDVRYQETQYF.

The genes are TRBV2 and TRBJ2-7; a weak D match, TRBD1 (5 bases). The V and J ends lost 8 bases and 2 bases respectively, with 16 bases between them. Per the germline V gene, CDR1 is SNHLY and CDR2 is FYNNEI. The CDR3 is 14 amino acids. The CDR3 DNA is TGTGCCAGCCTCGCAGGGTTTCGGCCCTACGAGCAGTACTTC. Translating it yields CASLAGFRPYEQYF.

V is TRBV5-6 and J is TRBJ1-5, with a possible D match to TRBD1 (6 bases). Germline V gene data show CDR1 as SGHDT and CDR2 as YYEEEE. There are 15 residues in the CDR3. V lost 4 bases and J lost 6, with 17 bases in between. The CDR3 sequence: CASSAQGFPAQPQHF. CDR3 sequence (DNA): TGTGCCAGCAGCGCACAGGGATTTCCGGCTCAGCCCCAGCATTTT.

The CDR3 DNA sequence: TGCGCCAGCAGCCCCGGTGGGGCCAACGTCCTGACTTTC. Translated, it gives CASSPGGANVLTF. The chain uses TRBV5-1 and TRBJ2-6; D not resolved. The CDR3 contains 13 residues. Trimming removed 4 bases from V and 3 bases from J, with 5 bases in between. Looked up from germline, CDR1 is SGHRS and CDR2 is YFSETQ.

The gene calls are TRBV6-1 and TRBJ2-1; D is possibly TRBD1 (5 bases). CDR1 MNHNS and CDR2 SASEGT come from the germline V gene. This CDR3 is built from 15 residues. V was clipped by 3 bases and J by 2 bases, with 11 bases between them. CDR3 DNA: TGTGCCAGCAGTGACAGGGCGGAAACCTACAATGAGCAGTTCTTC. Protein sequence: CASSDRAETYNEQFF.

The chain is built from TRBV28 and TRBJ1-6, with D possibly being TRBD1 (6 bases). CDR1 and CDR2 (germline): MDHEN, SYDVKM. This CDR3 is built from 14 residues. V dropped 6 bases and J dropped 7 bases, with 13 bases sitting between them. CDR3 sequence reads: CASSRTVGNSPLHF. The CDR3 DNA reads TGTGCCAGCAGCAGGACAGTTGGGAATTCACCCCTCCACTTT.

The chain recombines TRBV7-8 with TRBJ2-1; TRBD2 might be the D (6 bases). The CDR3 runs 11 residues. The ends were cut back, 5 bases at V and 10 bases at J, with 9 bases in the middle. Germline assignment: CDR1 SGHVS and CDR2 FQNEAQ. This chain's CDR3 is CASSQEGEQFF. In DNA, the CDR3 is TGTGCCAGCAGCCAGGAGGGGGAGCAGTTCTTC.

This clone appeared a single time. This sequence joins TRBV7-8 and TRBJ2-1; 7 bases agree with TRBD2. The junction had 4 bases not matched to a gene; V was cut back by 5 bases and J by 12 bases. This CDR3 is built from 11 residues. Germline lookup yields CDR1 SGHVS and CDR2 FQNEAQ. Here the CDR3 DNA reads TGTGCCAGCAGCCCCACTAGCGCGCAGTTCTTC. This codes for CASSPTSAQFF.

The V and J genes are TRBV2 and TRBJ1-2; 8 nucleotides line up with TRBD1. This CDR3 contains 16 residues. The V segment lost 5 bases and the J segment 1 base; nucleotides outside the gene matches: 9. The germline gives CDR1 SNHLY, CDR2 FYNNEI. CDR3 sequence (DNA): TGTGCCAGCAGTACAACTCTGACAGGGGTTAACTATGGCTACACCTTC. Translating gives CASSTTLTGVNYGYTF. Together with reference TRBV2 and TRBJ1-2, the CDR3 gives the full variable domain: EPEVTQTPSHQVTQMGQEVILRCVPISNHLYFYWYRQILGQKVEFLVSFYNNEISEKSEIFDDQFSVERPDGSNFTLKIRSTKLEDSAMYFCASSTTLTGVNYGYTFGSGTRLTVV.

This chain links TRBV5-6 with TRBJ2-2; weak D call: TRBD2 (6 bases). V was pared by 3 bases and J by 5 bases, with 17 bases between. Per the germline V gene, CDR1 is SGHDT and CDR2 is YYEEEE. The CDR3 consists of 16 residues. The chain's CDR3 is CASSWEALGRTGELFF. The CDR3 coding sequence is TGTGCCAGCAGCTGGGAGGCGTTAGGGAGGACCGGGGAGCTGTTTTTT. Full variable domain (outside the CDR3, taken from reference TRBV5-6 and TRBJ2-2): DAGVTQSPTHLIKTRGQQVTLRCSPKSGHDTVSWYQQALGQGPQFIFQYYEEEERQRGNFPDRFSGHQFPNYSSELNVNALLLGDSALYLCASSWEALGRTGELFFGEGSRLTVL.

The genes are TRBV29-1 and TRBJ2-7; D is unclear. The CDR3 consists of 13 residues. CDR1 is SQVTM and CDR2 is ANQGSEA in the germline V gene. Trimming removed 3 bases from V and 2 bases from J, with 11 bases in between. The CDR3 reads CSVEFGATYEQYF. The CDR3, as DNA: TGCAGCGTTGAGTTCGGAGCGACCTACGAGCAGTACTTC.

The chain recombines TRBV11-1 with TRBJ1-2; 7 bases are shared with TRBD1. V was clipped by 5 bases and J by 3 bases; unmatched bases: 3. CDR3 length: 13 amino acids. Germline V gene data show CDR1 as SGHAT and CDR2 as FQDESV (reference sequence). Here the CDR3 reads CASSPGTDYGYTF. In DNA, the CDR3 is TGTGCCAGCAGCCCCGGGACAGACTATGGCTACACCTTC.